Presented here are 21 T cell receptor beta chains from one specimen sequenced in a study of blood T cells in healthy people across ages. Next came a second PCR, run for roughly 6 to 11 cycles, which used a sample-barcoded 5' primer along with a J-beta primer mix. TCRdb ran MiXCR on the 5' RACE reads and lists one entry per CDR3 protein. The profile shows about 800,000 distinct CDR3 sequences, roughly 25% of them singletons. These data also formed part of another study, on T cells of mothers and their children.

Sequenced material: blood. These receptor sequences come from a boy between 5 and 17 years old in good health.

The chain combines TRBV24-1 with TRBJ2-7; either TRBD1 or TRBD2 may supply D (6 bases each). Trimming shortened V by 4 bases and J by 7 bases, and 19 bases separated the two germline ends. CDR3 length equals 15 residues. Germline-derived CDR1 and CDR2 are KGHDR and SFDVKD. The CDR3: CATSDPRGGTGEQYF. The DNA for the CDR3 is TGTGCCACCAGTGACCCCCGAGGGGGGACGGGTGAGCAGTACTTC.

The J gene is TRBJ2-7, the V gene TRBV20-1; TRBD1 agrees at 8 bases. CDR3 size: 14 residues. Germline-derived CDR1 and CDR2 are DFQATT and SNEGSKA (reference sequence). The V gene end was trimmed by 5 bases and the J gene end by 0 bases; junction bases not matched to a gene: 6. The CDR3 loop is CSALNTGGSYEQYF. The CDR3 DNA sequence: TGCAGTGCTCTGAACACAGGGGGCTCCTACGAGCAGTACTTC.

The chain couples TRBV7-2 to TRBJ1-1; D is undetermined. The CDR3 is 15 residues long. CDR1 is SGHTA and CDR2 is FQGNSA in the germline V gene. The germline V and J ends were trimmed by 1 base and 3 bases, with 12 bases remaining between them. The CDR3 region has the DNA TGTGCCAGCAGCTTAGGTACGGCAGAATACACTGAAGCTTTCTTT. Translation gives CASSLGTAEYTEAFF.

This chain connects TRBV7-2 to TRBJ2-5; D uncertain. The CDR3 is 15 residues long. Germline loops: CDR1 SGHTA, CDR2 FQGNSA. V lost 1 base and J lost 5, with 14 bases in between. The CDR3 bases are TGTGCCAGCAGCTTAGAGGGCCCTCCCGGGGAGACCCAGTACTTC. Translation: CASSLEGPPGETQYF. The variable domain in full, with the rest retrieved from reference TRBV7-2 and TRBJ2-5, is GAGVSQSPSNKVTEKGKDVELRCDPISGHTALYWYRQSLGQGLEFLIYFQGNSAPDKSGLPSDRFSAERTGGSVSTLTIQRTQQEDSAVYLCASSLEGPPGETQYFGPGTRLLVL.

V usage is TRBV7-9 and J usage is TRBJ2-2; no definite D call. V was pared by 1 base and J by 5 bases, with 14 bases between. Germline lookup yields CDR1 SEHNR and CDR2 FQNEAQ (reference sequence). The CDR3 totals 16 residues. CDR3 in amino acids: CASSLEAQYVTGELFF. The CDR3 DNA reads as TGTGCCAGCAGCTTAGAGGCCCAGTATGTTACCGGGGAGCTGTTTTTT.

The chain carries TRBV27 and TRBJ2-7; 8 bases align to TRBD2. The CDR3 length is 14 residues. J lost 3 bases, V lost 4 bases, and 5 bases had no gene match. The germline gives CDR1 MNHEY, CDR2 SMNVEV (reference sequence). The CDR3 DNA reads TGTGCCAGCAGTTCCGGGGGGGCGAACTACGAGCAGTACTTC. The encoded protein is CASSSGGANYEQYF.

This clonotype appeared a few times. The chain couples TRBV5-6 to TRBJ2-7, with D possibly matching TRBD2 (6 bases). This CDR3 comprises 14 residues. Trimming took off 0 bases at V and 6 bases at J, with 13 bases between the two ends. Germline loops: CDR1 SGHDT, CDR2 YYEEEE. The CDR3 loop reads CASSLVGLGSEQYF. DNA for the CDR3: TGTGCCAGCAGCTTGGTGGGACTGGGGTCCGAGCAGTACTTC.

The chain uses TRBV4-2 and TRBJ1-1; tentatively, D is TRBD1 (5 bases). Germline V CDR1 and CDR2: LGHNA, YNFKEQ. The ends were cut back, 1 base at V and 7 bases at J, with 7 bases in the middle. The CDR3 has 12 amino acids. The DNA for the CDR3 is TGTGCCAGCAGCCAAGGGGGGGTTGAAGCTTTCTTT. This translates into CASSQGGVEAFF.

CDR3 sequence: CASSLSEISGANVLTF. The CDR3 coding sequence is TGTGCCAGCAGTTTATCGGAGATCTCTGGGGCCAACGTCCTGACTTTC. The rearrangement uses TRBV28 and TRBJ2-6; D ambiguous. This CDR3 spans 16 amino acids. V was cut by 1 base and J by 0 bases, with 7 bases left in between. Per germline, CDR1 MDHEN and CDR2 SYDVKM.

This clonotype appeared a few times. The chain couples TRBV29-1 to TRBJ2-2, with a possible D match to TRBD1 (6 bases). Germline V CDR1 and CDR2: SQVTM, ANQGSEA. Trimming removed 6 bases at V and 4 bases at J, with 15 bases between. The CDR3 length is 14 residues. In DNA, the CDR3 is TGCAGCGTGTGTACAGGGCCCCTCACCGGGGAGCTGTTTTTT. It encodes CSVCTGPLTGELFF.

This chain links TRBV28 with TRBJ1-1, with 8 nucleotides matching TRBD1. The V gene's germline CDR1 is MDHEN and CDR2 SYDVKM. The length of the CDR3 is 15 residues. V trimming: 4 bases; J trimming: 3 bases; junction bases outside the gene matches: 7. This chain's CDR3 is CASSSRGRGHTEAFF. The DNA of the CDR3 is TGTGCCAGCAGTTCCCGTGGCAGGGGGCACACTGAAGCTTTCTTT.

The genes are TRBV7-9 and TRBJ1-1, with no clear D. The V gene's germline CDR1 is SEHNR and CDR2 FQNEAQ (reference sequence). This CDR3 is 14 amino acids long. Trimming pared 3 bases from V and 2 bases from J, leaving 10 bases between. The DNA of the CDR3 is TGTGCCAGCAGCTTGACAACGGGAAACACTGAAGCTTTCTTT. Protein: CASSLTTGNTEAFF.

This clonotype was seen more than once but under ten times. The chain employs TRBV20-1 and TRBJ1-4, with D perhaps matching TRBD1 (5 bases). Per the germline V gene, CDR1 is DFQATT and CDR2 is SNEGSKA (reference sequence). CDR3 size: 14 residues. Between the trimmed V and J ends, which lost 3 bases and 5 bases, there was a span of 13 bases. The CDR3 nucleotides read TGCAGTGCTAGCCGGGACGGCCGGAATGAAAAACTGTTTTTT. This encodes CSASRDGRNEKLFF.

This clonotype showed up just a few times. This chain uses TRBV29-1 with TRBJ2-1; D possibly matches TRBD1 or TRBD2 (5 bases each). V lost 0 bases to trimming and J lost 2 bases, with 14 bases between them. Germline values: CDR1 SQVTM, CDR2 ANQGSEA. The CDR3 runs to 16 residues. The CDR3 bases are TGCAGCGTTGAAGATCCGGGACGGTTCACCTACAATGAGCAGTTCTTC. As protein: CSVEDPGRFTYNEQFF.

This chain uses TRBV28 with TRBJ2-5; D is unresolved. Trimming left V 9 bases short and J 1 base short, with 9 bases between. This CDR3 is 12 amino acids long. Germline CDR1 is MDHEN and CDR2 is SYDVKM. The CDR3 loop is CASNSFQETQYF. CDR3 in DNA: TGTGCCAGTAACAGCTTCCAAGAGACCCAGTACTTC.

This rearrangement joins TRBV19 to TRBJ2-2; D not resolved. This CDR3 has 11 amino acids. Trimming removed 8 bases at V and 7 bases at J, with 8 bases between. The germline CDR1 and CDR2 sequences are LNHDA and SQIVND (reference sequence). The CDR3 region is CASSEGGELFF. The CDR3 DNA sequence: TGTGCCAGTTCAGAAGGCGGGGAGCTGTTTTTT.

This chain links TRBV29-1 with TRBJ2-5, with no clear D. The germline V gene has CDR1 SQVTM and CDR2 ANQGSEA. The CDR3 spans 14 residues. V dropped 5 bases and J dropped 5 bases, with 18 bases sitting between them. CDR3 sequence reads: CSVTAPNSWETQYF. The CDR3 DNA is TGCAGCGTTACCGCGCCTAATTCCTGGGAGACCCAGTACTTC.

This clonotype was picked up a small number of times. The chain has TRBV7-3 and TRBJ2-2, with D perhaps given as TRBD1 or TRBD2 (5 bases each). The germline V gene encodes CDR1 SGHTA and CDR2 FQGTGA. The V gene lost 5 bases and the J gene lost 1 base, with 14 bases spanning the gap. This CDR3 region has 16 residues. The CDR3 nucleotides read TGTGCCAGCAGCCCCCAATGGGGGTTGAACACCGGGGAGCTGTTTTTT. This translates into CASSPQWGLNTGELFF.

This clonotype has more than one count but fewer than ten. The chain has TRBV7-2 and TRBJ1-6; 7 bases agree with TRBD1. Per germline, CDR1 SGHTA and CDR2 FQGNSA. This CDR3 region has 12 residues. The V gene end was trimmed by 5 bases and the J gene end by 12 bases; junction bases not matched to a gene: 4. CDR3 loop: CASSTPGGPLHF. The DNA of the CDR3 is TGTGCCAGCAGCACTCCAGGGGGACCCCTCCACTTT. The full variable domain, in which reference TRBV7-2 and TRBJ1-6 provide the parts outside the CDR3, is GAGVSQSPSNKVTEKGKDVELRCDPISGHTALYWYRQSLGQGLEFLIYFQGNSAPDKSGLPSDRFSAERTGGSVSTLTIQRTQQEDSAVYLCASSTPGGPLHFGNGTRLTVT.

This clonotype was seen only a few times. CDR3 in DNA: TGTGCCAGCAGCTTGGGGCGGGTTCAGTTCTTC. Translated: CASSLGRVQFF. This chain connects TRBV7-2 to TRBJ2-1; D may correspond to TRBD1 or TRBD2 (5 bases each). The CDR3 contains 11 residues. Trimming pared 3 bases from V and 13 bases from J, leaving 10 bases between. From germline, CDR1 is SGHTA and CDR2 FQGNSA.

This clonotype was observed a few times. The J gene is TRBJ2-7, the V gene TRBV5-1, with D possibly matching TRBD2 (5 bases). V was trimmed by 3 bases and J by 3 bases, leaving 10 bases between them. Germline CDR1 reads SGHRS; CDR2 reads YFSETQ. CDR3 length: 13 residues. The CDR3 DNA sequence: TGCGCCAGCAGCTATACGGGGAACTACGAGCAGTACTTC. Residues: CASSYTGNYEQYF.